There are a few counts of the clone carrying this T cell receptor beta chain. Its antigen is not known. The data were obtained in a study of T-cell reconstitution after alpha-beta-depleted transplantation in children. Findings and limits, study-wide: One year post-transplant, T-cell counts and diversity were largely derived from T cells produced anew. Surviving recipient T cells and thymic progenitors underlay high day-60 TCRbeta diversity in some patients. About two months after transplant, alpha-beta T cells reportedly came from several hundred expanded graft clones.

TCRbeta library construction was performed incorporating unique molecular identifiers. MiXCR, run by TCRdb on the PCR reads, gives a single entry per CDR3 protein. The sample records 200,000 to 250,000 distinct CDR3 sequences, roughly 24% being singletons. Per the germline V gene, CDR1 is MDHEN and CDR2 is SYDVKM. Between the trimmed V and J ends, which lost 5 bases and 0 bases, there was a span of 14 bases. The CDR3 covers 16 residues. The chain links TRBV28 to TRBJ1-5; a weak D match, TRBD1 (5 bases). The sequence was collected from a girl aged 2-10 years with Fanconi anemia, due to receive a stem cell transplant. The sample consisted of PBMCs, taken before TCRalphabeta/CD19-depleted stem cell transplant. The CDR3, as DNA: TGTGCCAGCAGTACATATCGACAGTATAGCAATCAGCCCCAGCATTTT. Translating gives CASSTYRQYSNQPQHF.